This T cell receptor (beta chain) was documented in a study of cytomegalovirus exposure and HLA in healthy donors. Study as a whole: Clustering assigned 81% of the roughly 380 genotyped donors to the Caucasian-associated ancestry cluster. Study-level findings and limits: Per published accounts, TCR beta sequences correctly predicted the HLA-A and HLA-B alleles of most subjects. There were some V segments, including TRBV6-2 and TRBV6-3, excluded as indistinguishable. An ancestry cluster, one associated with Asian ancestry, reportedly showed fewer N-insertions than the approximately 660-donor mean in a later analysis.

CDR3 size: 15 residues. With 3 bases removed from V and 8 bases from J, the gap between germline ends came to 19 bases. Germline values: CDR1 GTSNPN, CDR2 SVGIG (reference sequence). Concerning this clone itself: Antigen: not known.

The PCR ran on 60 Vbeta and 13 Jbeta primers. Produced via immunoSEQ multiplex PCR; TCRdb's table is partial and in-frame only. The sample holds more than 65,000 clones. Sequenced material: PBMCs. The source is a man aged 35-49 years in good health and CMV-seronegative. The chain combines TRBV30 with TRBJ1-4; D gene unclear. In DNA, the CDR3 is TGTGCCTGGAGCCCCCAGAGTGGGAGGAAGGAAAAACTGTTTTTT. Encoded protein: CAWSPQSGRKEKLFF.